These T cell receptor beta chains were read from a single sample in a study of blood T cell repertoires in COVID-19. The table came from immunoSEQ multiplex PCR; TCRdb's copy has only in-frame clones and leaves some out. Found here are 55,000 to 65,000 clones, 85% to 90% of them singletons; the top ten hold approximately 45%. The sequenced sample was peripheral blood. These receptors all stem from a woman aged 60 to 75 with COVID-19, enrolled during active disease. CDR3s include the opening cysteine and the closing phenylalanine or tryptophan. The D gene is left open where the match is weak. Clone size appears in some rows only: once, few, many, or a class for an expanded clone.

cdr3_aa,cdr3_nt,d_call,j_call,clone_size,v_call
CATSRVAEDYGYTF,TGTGCCACCAGCAGAGTGGCGGAAGACTATGGCTACACCTTC,.,TRBJ1-2,once,TRBV15
CSASQGYYGYTF,TGCAGTGCTAGTCAGGGGTACTATGGCTACACCTTC,.,TRBJ1-2,.,TRBV20-1
CASSFLAVDEQFF,TGTGCCAGCAGTTTTCTAGCGGTCGATGAGCAGTTCTTC,TRBD2,TRBJ2-1,.,TRBV27
CASTRDRGLPYEQYF,TGTGCCAGCACCCGGGACAGGGGGTTACCCTACGAGCAGTACTTC,TRBD1,TRBJ2-7,.,TRBV5-4
CASSLRGGGDTDTQYF,TGTGCCAGCAGCCTTCGAGGGGGCGGAGACACAGATACGCAGTATTTT,TRBD1,TRBJ2-3,.,TRBV5-4
CASSIDTGYEQYF,TGTGCCAGTAGTATAGATACGGGCTACGAGCAGTACTTC,.,TRBJ2-7,.,TRBV19
CASSSTGDSNQPQHF,TGTGCCAGCAGCTCGACAGGGGATAGCAATCAGCCCCAGCATTTT,TRBD1,TRBJ1-5,.,TRBV4-2
CASSQETGGYNEQFF,TGTGCCAGCAGCCAAGAGACAGGGGGCTACAATGAGCAGTTCTTC,TRBD1,TRBJ2-1,.,TRBV3-1/TRBV3-2
CASSVMGALLTF,TGTGCCAGCAGCGTAATGGGGGCCCTTCTAACGTTT,.,TRBJ1-1,.,TRBV7-2
CASSQASLAVSYNEQFF,TGCGCCAGCAGCCAAGCCTCACTAGCGGTTTCCTACAATGAGCAGTTCTTC,TRBD2,TRBJ2-1,.,TRBV4-1
CASSPRGYTEAFF,TGTGCCAGCTCACCAAGGGGGTACACTGAAGCTTTCTTT,.,TRBJ1-1,.,TRBV18
CASSRTSDGGETQYF,TGTGCCAGCAGCCGCACTAGCGATGGGGGAGAGACCCAGTACTTC,TRBD2,TRBJ2-5,.,TRBV11-3
CAWAPGQGHSPLHF,TGTGCCTGGGCTCCGGGACAGGGGCATTCACCCCTCCACTTT,TRBD1,TRBJ1-6,.,TRBV30
CASSFWGSTNEKLFF,TGCGCCAGCAGCTTCTGGGGCTCAACTAATGAAAAACTGTTTTTT,.,TRBJ1-4,.,TRBV5-1
CASSLTQTYNEQFF,TGTGCCAGCAGCTTGACACAAACCTACAATGAGCAGTTCTTC,.,TRBJ2-1,.,TRBV5-6
CASSSPSGRASGELFF,TGTGCCAGCAGTTCGCCTAGCGGGAGGGCGTCCGGGGAGCTGTTTTTT,TRBD2,TRBJ2-2,.,TRBV28
CASSLSLTGTIRENEQFF,TGCGCCAGCAGCTTGTCTCTTACCGGGACTATACGTGAAAATGAGCAGTTCTTC,TRBD2,TRBJ2-1,.,TRBV5-1
CASSLGVGLANTEAFF,TGTGCCAGCAGCTTAGGGGTGGGACTGGCGAACACTGAAGCTTTCTTT,.,TRBJ1-1,.,TRBV7-9
CASSLGAGANVLTF,TGTGCCAGCAGCTTAGGGGCCGGGGCCAACGTCCTGACTTTC,.,TRBJ2-6,.,TRBV9
CASSERGSGYEQYF,TGTGCCAGCAGCGAAAGGGGTTCTGGTTACGAGCAGTACTTC,.,TRBJ2-7,.,TRBV5-5
CASSAWASDGRQYF,TGTGCCAGTAGTGCCTGGGCTAGCGACGGGAGGCAGTACTTC,.,TRBJ2-7,.,TRBV19
CASSYLLAGGRTDTQYF,TGTGCCAGCAGCTACCTCTTGGCGGGGGGTAGAACAGATACGCAGTATTTT,TRBD2,TRBJ2-3,once,TRBV7-8
CASTNRAATSYNEQFF,TGTGCCAGCACTAACAGGGCAGCTACGTCCTACAATGAGCAGTTCTTC,.,TRBJ2-1,.,TRBV18
CASSYERGNSPLHF,TGTGCCAGCAGTTACGAGAGGGGGAATTCACCCCTCCACTTT,.,TRBJ1-6,.,TRBV6-5
CASSGTGGFGYTF,TGTGCCAGCAGCGGGACAGGGGGCTTTGGCTACACCTTC,TRBD1,TRBJ1-2,.,TRBV2
CASSQDRRSWVLGGTAGELFF,TGCGCCAGCAGCCAAGATAGGAGAAGTTGGGTCCTCGGGGGGACGGCCGGGGAGCTGTTTTTT,TRBD2,TRBJ2-2,once,TRBV4-3
CASSTTGGDYGYTF,TGTGCCAGTAGTACGACAGGGGGCGACTATGGCTACACCTTC,TRBD1,TRBJ1-2,once,TRBV19
CASSLRNLAPGYNEQFF,TGTGCCAGCAGTTTGAGAAACCTAGCGCCTGGATACAATGAGCAGTTCTTC,.,TRBJ2-1,once,TRBV28
CASSPYRTPSGEAFF,TGTGCCAGCTCACCTTATAGGACCCCGTCGGGAGAAGCTTTCTTT,.,TRBJ1-1,.,TRBV18
CASSLERGSDTQYF,TGCGCCAGCAGCTTGGAGCGGGGTTCGGATACGCAGTATTTT,TRBD2,TRBJ2-3,.,TRBV5-1
CASSPLWSTETQYF,TGTGCCAGCAGCCCTCTTTGGAGTACGGAGACCCAGTACTTC,.,TRBJ2-5,.,TRBV3-1/TRBV3-2
CASSSRQGTSTGELFF,TGTGCCAGCAGCTCCCGACAGGGGACGAGCACCGGGGAGCTGTTTTTT,TRBD1,TRBJ2-2,.,TRBV7-2
CASSLVGAGRVSNEQFF,TGTGCCAGCAGCTTAGTCGGAGCGGGAAGGGTTTCCAATGAGCAGTTCTTC,TRBD2,TRBJ2-1,.,TRBV7-2
CASSLGQGNIQYF,TGTGCCAGCAGCCTCGGACAGGGAAACATTCAGTACTTC,TRBD1,TRBJ2-4,.,TRBV7-2
CASSFWGPSPLHF,TGTGCCAGCAGCTTCTGGGGGCCATCACCCCTCCACTTT,.,TRBJ1-6,.,TRBV5-5
CASSWTGVPSETQYF,TGTGCCAGCAGTTGGACAGGGGTTCCTTCGGAGACCCAGTACTTC,TRBD1,TRBJ2-5,.,TRBV6-2/TRBV6-3
CASRAGTGVHEQYF,TGTGCCAGCAGAGCCGGGACAGGGGTACACGAGCAGTACTTC,TRBD1,TRBJ2-7,once,TRBV6-5
CASSLRGLADLGEQFF,TGTGCCAGCAGCTTACGGGGACTAGCGGACTTAGGGGAGCAGTTCTTC,TRBD2,TRBJ2-1,once,TRBV7-9
CATSEAGRDDTQYF,TGTGCCACCAGTGAAGCAGGGCGGGACGATACGCAGTATTTT,.,TRBJ2-3,.,TRBV24-1
CASRTIPRDGKPTEAFF,TGTGCCAGCAGGACTATACCGCGGGATGGGAAACCCACTGAAGCTTTCTTT,.,TRBJ1-1,.,TRBV28
CASSPFQRGAQETQYF,TGTGCCAGCTCACCATTCCAGCGGGGGGCCCAAGAGACCCAGTACTTC,TRBD2,TRBJ2-5,.,TRBV18
CASSLGALGGGNTIYF,TGTGCCAGCAGCTTAGGAGCTCTGGGGGGAGGAAACACCATATATTTT,.,TRBJ1-3,.,TRBV7-2
CSASSNTEAFF,TGCAGTGCTAGCAGTAACACTGAAGCTTTCTTT,.,TRBJ1-1,.,TRBV20-1
CASSGQGSWRGLQETQYF,TGCGCCAGCAGCGGACAGGGGTCCTGGAGGGGGCTCCAAGAGACCCAGTACTTC,TRBD1,TRBJ2-5,.,TRBV5-1
CASSGGESETQYF,TGCGCCAGCAGCGGAGGGGAATCCGAGACCCAGTACTTC,.,TRBJ2-5,.,TRBV5-1
CASARAGGSGTQYF,TGTGCCAGCGCTCGGGCGGGGGGGTCAGGTACGCAGTATTTT,TRBD2,TRBJ2-3,few,TRBV11-3
CASSPTGLNAYEQYF,TGTGCCAGCAGTCCGACGGGTCTCAACGCCTACGAGCAGTACTTC,.,TRBJ2-7,.,TRBV27
CASSLTQEGNEKLFF,TGTGCCAGCAGCTTGACACAGGAAGGGAATGAAAAACTGTTTTTT,.,TRBJ1-4,.,TRBV5-6